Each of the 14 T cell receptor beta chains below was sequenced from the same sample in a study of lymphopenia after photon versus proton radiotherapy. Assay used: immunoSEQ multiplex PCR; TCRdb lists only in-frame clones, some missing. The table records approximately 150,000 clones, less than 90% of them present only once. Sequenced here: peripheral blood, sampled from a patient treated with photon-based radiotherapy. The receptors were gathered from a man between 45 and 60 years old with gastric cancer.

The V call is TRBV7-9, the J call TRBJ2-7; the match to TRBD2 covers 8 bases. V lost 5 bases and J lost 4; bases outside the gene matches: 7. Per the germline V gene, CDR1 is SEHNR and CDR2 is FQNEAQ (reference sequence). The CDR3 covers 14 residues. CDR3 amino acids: CASSKSGSWYEQYF. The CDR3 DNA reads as TGTGCCAGCAGCAAAAGCGGGAGCTGGTACGAGCAGTACTTC.

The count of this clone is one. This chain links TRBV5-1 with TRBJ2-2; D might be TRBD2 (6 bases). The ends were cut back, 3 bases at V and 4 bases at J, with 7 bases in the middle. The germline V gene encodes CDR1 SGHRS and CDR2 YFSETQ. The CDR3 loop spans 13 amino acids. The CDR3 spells CASSWDFTGELFF. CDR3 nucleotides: TGCGCCAGCAGCTGGGACTTCACCGGGGAGCTGTTTTTT.

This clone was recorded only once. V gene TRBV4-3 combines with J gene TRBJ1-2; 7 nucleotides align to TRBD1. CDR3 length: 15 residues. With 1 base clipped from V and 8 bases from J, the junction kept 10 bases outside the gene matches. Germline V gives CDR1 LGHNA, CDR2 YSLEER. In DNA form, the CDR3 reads TGCGCCAGCAGCCAAGTAGGACAGGCCCAAGGGGGCTACACCTTC. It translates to CASSQVGQAQGGYTF.

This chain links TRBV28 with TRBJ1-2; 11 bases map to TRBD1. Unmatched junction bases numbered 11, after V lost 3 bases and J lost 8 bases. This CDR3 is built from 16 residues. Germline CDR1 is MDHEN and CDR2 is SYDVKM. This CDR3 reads CASSFRPGTGGEGYTF. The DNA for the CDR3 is TGTGCCAGCAGTTTCAGGCCGGGGACAGGGGGTGAGGGCTACACCTTC.

Here the CDR3 reads CASHGSPQETQYF. CDR3 bases: TGTGCCAGTCACGGGAGCCCCCAAGAGACCCAGTACTTC. The V call is TRBV2, the J call TRBJ2-5; the D gene is possibly TRBD2 (6 bases). The CDR3 contains 13 residues. Trimming took 9 bases from V and 1 from J, leaving 12 bases between them. The germline V gene has CDR1 SNHLY and CDR2 FYNNEI.

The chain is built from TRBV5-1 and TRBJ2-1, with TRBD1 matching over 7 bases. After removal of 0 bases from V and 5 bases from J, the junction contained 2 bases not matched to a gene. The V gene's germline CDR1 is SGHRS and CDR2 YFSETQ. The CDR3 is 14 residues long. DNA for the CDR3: TGCGCCAGCAGCTTGGGGACAGGCCACAATGAGCAGTTCTTC. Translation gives CASSLGTGHNEQFF.

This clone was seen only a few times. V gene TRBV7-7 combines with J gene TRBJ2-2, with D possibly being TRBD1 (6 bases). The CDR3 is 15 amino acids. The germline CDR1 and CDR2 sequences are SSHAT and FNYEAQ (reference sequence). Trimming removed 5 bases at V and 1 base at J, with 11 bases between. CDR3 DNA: TGTGCCAGCAGCCCCCGGGGACAGAACACCGGGGAGCTGTTTTTT. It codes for CASSPRGQNTGELFF.

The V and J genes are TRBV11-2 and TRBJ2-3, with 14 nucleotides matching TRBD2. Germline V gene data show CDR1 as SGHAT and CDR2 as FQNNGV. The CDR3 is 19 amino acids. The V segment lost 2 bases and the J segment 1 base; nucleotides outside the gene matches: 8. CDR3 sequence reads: CASSLRGRGLAGGTDTQYF. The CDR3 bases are TGTGCCAGCAGCTTAAGAGGGAGGGGACTAGCGGGAGGCACAGATACGCAGTATTTT.

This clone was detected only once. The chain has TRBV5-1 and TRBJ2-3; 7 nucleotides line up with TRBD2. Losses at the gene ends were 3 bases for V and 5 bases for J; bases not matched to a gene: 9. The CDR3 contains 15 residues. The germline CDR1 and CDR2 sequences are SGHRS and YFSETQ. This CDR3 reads CASSWGTTEGDTQYF. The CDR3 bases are TGCGCCAGCAGCTGGGGGACTACCGAGGGAGATACGCAGTATTTT. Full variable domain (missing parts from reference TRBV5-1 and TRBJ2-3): KAGVTQTPRYLIKTRGQQVTLSCSPISGHRSVSWYQQTPGQGLQFLFEYFSETQRNKGNFPGRFSGRQFSNSRSEMNVSTLELGDSALYLCASSWGTTEGDTQYFGPGTRLTVL.

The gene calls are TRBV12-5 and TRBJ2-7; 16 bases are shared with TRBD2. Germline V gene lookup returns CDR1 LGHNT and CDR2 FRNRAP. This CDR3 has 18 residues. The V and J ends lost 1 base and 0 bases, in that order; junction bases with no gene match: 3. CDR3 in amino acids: CASGLGGLAGGLSYEQYF. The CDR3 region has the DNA TGTGCTAGTGGTTTGGGGGGACTAGCGGGAGGGCTCTCCTACGAGCAGTACTTC. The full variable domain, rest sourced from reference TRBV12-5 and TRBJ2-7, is DARVTQTPRHKVTEMGQEVTMRCQPILGHNTVFWYRQTMMQGLELLAYFRNRAPLDDSGMPKDRFSAEMPDATLATLKIQPSEPRDSAVYFCASGLGGLAGGLSYEQYFGPGTRLTVT.

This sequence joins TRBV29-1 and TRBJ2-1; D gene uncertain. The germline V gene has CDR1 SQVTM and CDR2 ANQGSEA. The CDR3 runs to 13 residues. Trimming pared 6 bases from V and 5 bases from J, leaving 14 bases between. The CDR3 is CSVDGNRDNEQFF. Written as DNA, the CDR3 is TGCAGCGTCGACGGTAATCGGGACAATGAGCAGTTCTTC.

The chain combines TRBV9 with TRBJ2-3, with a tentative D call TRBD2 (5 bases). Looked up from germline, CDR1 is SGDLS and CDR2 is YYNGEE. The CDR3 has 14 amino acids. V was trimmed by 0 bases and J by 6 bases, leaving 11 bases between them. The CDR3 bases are TGTGCCAGCAGCGTAGGCCTAGCTTGGGATACGCAGTATTTT. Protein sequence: CASSVGLAWDTQYF.

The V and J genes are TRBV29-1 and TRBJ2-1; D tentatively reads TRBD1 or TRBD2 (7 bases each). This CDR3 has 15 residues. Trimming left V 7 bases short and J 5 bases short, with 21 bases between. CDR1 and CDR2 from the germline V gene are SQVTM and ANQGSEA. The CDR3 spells CSGQGLRGVNNEQFF. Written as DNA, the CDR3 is TGCAGCGGACAGGGACTCCGGGGGGTTAACAATGAGCAGTTCTTC.

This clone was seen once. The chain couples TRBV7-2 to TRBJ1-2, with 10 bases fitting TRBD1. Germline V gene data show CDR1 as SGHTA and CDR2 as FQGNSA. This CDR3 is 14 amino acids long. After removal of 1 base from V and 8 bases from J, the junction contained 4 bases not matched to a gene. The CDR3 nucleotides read TGTGCCAGCAGCTTAGGTGGGACAGGGGTCGGCTACACCTTC. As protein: CASSLGGTGVGYTF.